These 10 T cell receptor beta chains were all obtained from the same sample, sequenced in a study of tissue T cells after allogeneic stem cell transplantation. Time point here: mouse harvest day 7 after allogeneic transplant. The graft held 10^6 splenic CD5+ T cells and 10^7 T-cell-depleted bone marrow cells. Profiled with immunoSEQ multiplex PCR; TCRdb holds only in-frame clones, not every one. The data contain 8,000 or so clones, 40% to 60% of them singletons. Sequencing input: gut tissue. These receptors came from a female BALB/c mouse given C57BL/6 T cells with graft-versus-host disease after an allogeneic hematopoietic cell transplant.

Remarks on this clone: Genes here carry mouse names. The read gets to within 1 residue of the CDR3 end, and the germline J gene fills in the rest. The chain couples TRBV26 to TRBJ1-2; a weak D match, TRBD1 (6 bases). V gave up 2 bases and J gave up 0 bases, with 7 bases separating them. Germline CDR1 is KGHPV and CDR2 is FQNQEV (reference sequence). The CDR3 runs 14 residues. CDR3 loop: CASSLDRSNSDYTF. The covered CDR3 bases are TGTGCCAGCAGTCTGGACAGGTCAAACTCCGACTACACC.

This clone is judged medium-sized. Gene names denote mouse genes. The sequence runs out 1 residue before the end of the CDR3; the remainder is reconstructed from the germline J gene. V is TRBV3 and J is TRBJ1-3; D not resolved. With 1 base removed from V and 0 bases from J, the gap between germline ends came to 4 bases. Germline CDR1 and CDR2: SNHLY and FYNGKV (reference sequence). The CDR3 loop spans 14 amino acids. The CDR3 is CASSLVDSGNTLYF. CDR3 bases read: TGTGCCAGCAGCTTAGTGGATTCTGGAAATACGCTCTAT.

In its sample, this clone is medium-sized. Gene names follow the mouse nomenclature. The DNA ends 1 residue before the CDR3 does, and the rest of the CDR3 is filled in from the germline J gene. The gene calls are TRBV13-2 and TRBJ2-1; TRBD1 matches at 9 bases. The CDR3 runs 14 residues. Looked up from germline, CDR1 is NNHNN and CDR2 is SYGAGS (reference sequence). After removal of 5 bases from V and 4 bases from J, the junction contained 4 bases not matched to a gene. CDR3 DNA (partial): TGTGCCAGCGGGGTACAGGGGGCGTATGCTGAGCAGTTC. Protein sequence: CASGVQGAYAEQF. The entire CDR3 is CASGVQGAYAEQFF.

About this clone: The genes are named according to mouse. Coverage ceases 1 residue before the CDR3 finishes, and the germline J gene fills in the end. V and J are TRBV1 and TRBJ1-3, with D tentatively TRBD1 (6 bases). Germline V CDR1 and CDR2: NSQYPW, LRSPGD (reference sequence). The CDR3 is made up of 15 amino acids. Trimming took 6 bases from V and 0 from J, leaving 12 bases between them. The CDR3 loop is CTCRAGTNSGNTLYF. CDR3 bases read: TGCACCTGCAGAGCCGGGACAAATTCTGGAAATACGCTCTAT. The full variable domain, its missing parts supplied by reference TRBV1 and TRBJ1-3, is VTLLEQNPRWRLVPRGQAVNLRCILKNSQYPWMSWYQQDLQKQLQWLFTLRSPGDKEVKSLPGADYLATRVTDTELRLQVANMSQGRTLYCTCRAGTNSGNTLYFGEGSRLIVV.

Concerning this clone: The genes and germline here are from mouse. CDR3 loop: CGARLGVDTQYF. The CDR3 DNA, read in part, is TGTGGTGCAAGACTGGGGGTTGACACCCAGTAC. The chain is built from TRBV20 and TRBJ2-5, with 9 nucleotides matching TRBD2. The CDR3 extends 1 residue past the end of the read, so its final part is completed from the germline J gene. The V gene's germline CDR1 is GFQATS and CDR2 STVNSAI. V gave up 6 bases and J gave up 6 bases; unmatched junction bases: 4. CDR3 size: 12 residues.

On this clone: Gene names are mouse gene names. The CDR3 goes on 1 residue after the read ends, and that part is filled in from the germline J gene. The chain links TRBV26 to TRBJ2-7; 13 positions agree with TRBD2. The junction had 2 bases not matched to a gene; V was cut back by 4 bases and J by 2 bases. This CDR3 has 15 amino acids. Germline V gene data show CDR1 as KGHPV and CDR2 as FQNQEV (reference sequence). CDR3: CASSRDWGGTYEQYF. Incomplete CDR3 DNA: TGTGCCAGCAGTCGGGACTGGGGGGGGACCTATGAACAGTAC.

This clone is medium-sized (0.01 to 0.1%) within its sample. The genes and germline here are from mouse. The read ends 1 residue before the CDR3 terminus; that terminus is restored from the germline J gene. The rearrangement uses TRBV15 and TRBJ1-2; 7 bases line up with TRBD1. V lost 6 bases, J lost 2 bases, and 0 bases stayed unmatched. This CDR3 is 12 amino acids long. From germline, CDR1 is SGHND and CDR2 FRSKSL. The CDR3 reads CASRTGNSDYTF. The part of the CDR3 DNA that was read is TGTGCCAGCAGGACAGGGAACTCCGACTACACC. Complete variable domain (other parts from reference TRBV15 and TRBJ1-2): DAGVTQTPRHEVAEKGQTIILKCEPVSGHNDLFWYRQTKIQGLELLSYFRSKSLMEDGGAFKDRFKAEMLNSSFSTLKIQPTEPKDSAVYLCASRTGNSDYTFGSGTRLLVI.

To note about this clone: Here the gene names and germline are mouse. The observed sequence ends 1 residue before the CDR3 terminus, with the missing tail filled in from the germline J gene. The V call is TRBV13-3, the J call TRBJ2-5, with 9 bases lining up with TRBD1. V lost 4 bases and J lost 6; bases outside the gene matches: 3. The germline V gene encodes CDR1 NNHDY and CDR2 SYVADS. The CDR3 is made up of 13 amino acids. Partial CDR3 DNA: TGTGCCAGCAGTTGGGACAGGGAGGACACCCAGTAC. This sequence encodes CASSWDREDTQY. The whole CDR3 reads CASSWDREDTQYF.

This clone has only a few counts. Mouse gene names apply. The CDR3 end falls 1 residue outside the read, so it is completed with the germline J gene. V usage is TRBV23 and J usage is TRBJ2-2; the table's D call, TRBD2, has no DNA check behind it. The V gene's germline CDR1 is KGHTA and CDR2 FQNQQP. The CDR3 sequence is 15 residues long. The sequenced part of the CDR3 DNA is TGCTCCAGCAGTCAAGACTGGGGGAACACCGGGCAGCTCTAC. Its protein product is CSSSQDWGNTGQLY. The CDR3 in its entirety is CSSSQDWGNTGQLYF.

To note about this clone: The gene symbols are mouse symbols. The CDR3 end lies 1 residue beyond the end of the read and is filled in from the germline J gene. The chain has TRBV5 and TRBJ1-2, with D possibly TRBD1 on 5 matching bases. The germline gives CDR1 LGHNA, CDR2 YNLKQL (reference sequence). The CDR3 length is 12 residues. V was pared by 3 bases and J by 3 bases, with 5 bases between. The sequenced CDR3 bases are TGTGCCAGCAGCCAGGGACACTCCGACTACACC. This codes for CASSQGHSDYT. The full CDR3 is CASSQGHSDYTF.